The rows below give T cell receptor beta chains drawn from one sample of a study of blood T cell repertoires in COVID-19. Assay: immunoSEQ multiplex PCR; the TCRdb copy retains only in-frame clones and omits some. The table lists about 380,000 clones, about 88% of them singletons. The source material was PBMCs or T cells enriched from blood (not recorded which). These receptors were obtained from a woman under 30 who had recovered from COVID-19. Both conserved end residues are part of each CDR3. Fields, in order: J gene, V gene, CDR3 protein.

j_call: TRBJ1-2; v_call: TRBV2; cdr3_aa: CASSEAAETGGFDYGYTF
j_call: TRBJ1-2; v_call: TRBV10-1; cdr3_aa: CASSAGTGGIGYTF
j_call: TRBJ1-1; v_call: TRBV3-1/TRBV3-2; cdr3_aa: CASSTSGGTEAFF
j_call: TRBJ2-4; v_call: TRBV5-4; cdr3_aa: CASSTSGGAPHIQYF
j_call: TRBJ1-2; v_call: TRBV28; cdr3_aa: CASSYPSGSSSGYTF
j_call: TRBJ1-4; v_call: TRBV11-2; cdr3_aa: CASSLFGGPTNEKLFF
j_call: TRBJ2-1; v_call: TRBV30; cdr3_aa: CAWNGQSSYNEQFF
j_call: TRBJ1-2; v_call: TRBV6-1; cdr3_aa: CASSESGTYYGYTF
j_call: TRBJ1-1; v_call: TRBV7-8; cdr3_aa: CASSFLDRSNTEAFF
j_call: TRBJ2-5; v_call: TRBV12-3/TRBV12-4; cdr3_aa: CASSRPSGTYF
j_call: TRBJ2-2; v_call: TRBV24-1; cdr3_aa: CATSDLAGDTGELFF
j_call: TRBJ1-1; v_call: TRBV2; cdr3_aa: CASSPGVNTEAFF
j_call: TRBJ1-1; v_call: TRBV5-1; cdr3_aa: CASSFAGQGDTEAFF
j_call: TRBJ1-2; v_call: TRBV5-8; cdr3_aa: CASSLGGVRGYTF
j_call: TRBJ2-1; v_call: TRBV7-9; cdr3_aa: CASSTEGGMGNEQFF
j_call: TRBJ1-6; v_call: TRBV7-9; cdr3_aa: CASSLETGNSPLHF
j_call: TRBJ2-1; v_call: TRBV7-3; cdr3_aa: CASSPSSGYNEQFF
j_call: TRBJ1-5; v_call: TRBV19; cdr3_aa: CASSRDRAKDQPQHF
j_call: TRBJ2-2; v_call: TRBV7-3; cdr3_aa: CASSSTSGTGELFF
j_call: TRBJ2-7; v_call: TRBV25-1; cdr3_aa: CASSPRDEQYF
j_call: TRBJ1-1; v_call: TRBV6-5; cdr3_aa: CASIQGKNTEAFF
j_call: TRBJ2-7; v_call: TRBV10-3; cdr3_aa: CAIRAGDSYEQYF
j_call: TRBJ2-7; v_call: TRBV28; cdr3_aa: CASSLWLAGGSYEQYF
j_call: TRBJ1-2; v_call: TRBV11-1; cdr3_aa: CASSKGAEGYTF
j_call: TRBJ2-7; v_call: TRBV7-6; cdr3_aa: CASSIYSFQDYEQYF
j_call: TRBJ1-4; v_call: TRBV11-2; cdr3_aa: CASSSPTGALLHEKLFF
j_call: TRBJ1-5; v_call: TRBV6-5; cdr3_aa: CASSYAEGSQPQHF
j_call: TRBJ1-2; v_call: TRBV5-1; cdr3_aa: CASSLAGTGSGSYGYTF
j_call: TRBJ1-6; v_call: TRBV28; cdr3_aa: CASRQGASPLHF
j_call: TRBJ2-3; v_call: TRBV9; cdr3_aa: CASSPGTDTQYF
j_call: TRBJ1-2; v_call: TRBV5-6; cdr3_aa: CASSSQFYGYTF
j_call: TRBJ1-5; v_call: TRBV30; cdr3_aa: CAWSEQGTRNQPQHF